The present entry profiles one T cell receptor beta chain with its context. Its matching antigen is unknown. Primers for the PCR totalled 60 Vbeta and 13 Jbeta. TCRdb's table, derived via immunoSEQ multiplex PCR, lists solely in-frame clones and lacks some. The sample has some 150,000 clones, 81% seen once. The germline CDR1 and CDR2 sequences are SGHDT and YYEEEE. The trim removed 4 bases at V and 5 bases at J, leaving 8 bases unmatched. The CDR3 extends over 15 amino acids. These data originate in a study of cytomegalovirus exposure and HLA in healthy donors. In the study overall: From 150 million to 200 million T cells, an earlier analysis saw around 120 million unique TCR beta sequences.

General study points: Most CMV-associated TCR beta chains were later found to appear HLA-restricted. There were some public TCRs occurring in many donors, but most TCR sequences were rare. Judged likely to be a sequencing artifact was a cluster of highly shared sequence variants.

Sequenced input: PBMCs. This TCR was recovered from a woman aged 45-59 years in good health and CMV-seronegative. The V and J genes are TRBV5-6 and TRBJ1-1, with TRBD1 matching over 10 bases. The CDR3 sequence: CASSPTGGAGTEAFF. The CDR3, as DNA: TGTGCCAGCAGCCCGACAGGGGGCGCGGGGACTGAAGCTTTCTTT.